The clone carrying this T cell receptor beta chain showed up many times. Its antigen is undetermined. The CDR3 is made up of 11 amino acids. From germline, CDR1 is DFQATT and CDR2 SNEGSKA (reference sequence). Trimming cost V 5 bases and J 6 bases, with 7 bases left between them. The beta constant-region primer was an equimolar mix of two oligonucleotides covering TRBC1 and TRBC2. The ligated cDNA underwent four PCR rounds using SP2 and nested alpha and beta constant-region primers. TCRdb independently ran MiXCR on the UMI-ligation and nested PCR reads; one entry per CDR3 protein. Of about 99,000 distinct CDR3 sequences in the sample, roughly 15% were seen once. These data come from a study of naive and memory T cell subsets. Study-level results: From naive to CM, EM and EMRA, diversity decreased and Gini increased. Possibly reflecting memory cells re-expressing CD45RA, a few larger clonotypes occurred in naive repertoires, especially CD8. Over 90% of naive TCR sequences appeared only once after error correction, unlike memory subsets.

This TCR derives from a human donor in good health. This chain connects TRBV20-1 to TRBJ2-2; possible D gene TRBD1, 5 bases. Sequences were obtained from naive CD8+ T cells from blood. CDR3 protein: CSALGAGELFF. The CDR3 DNA follows: TGCAGTGCTCTAGGGGCCGGGGAGCTGTTTTTT.